These 27 T cell receptor beta chains share one sample of origin, sequenced in a study of blood T cell repertoires in COVID-19. The table came from immunoSEQ multiplex PCR; TCRdb's copy has only in-frame clones and leaves some out. The sample records roughly 130,000 clones, over 75% being singletons. Specimen: peripheral blood. The origin of the receptors is a woman aged 55-69 years with acute or convalescent COVID-19.

This clone was seen a single time. The chain recombines TRBV11-2 with TRBJ1-1, with TRBD1 matching 10 bases. Germline assignment: CDR1 SGHAT and CDR2 FQNNGV. Trimming at V came to 5 bases and at J to 5 bases, leaving 8 bases not matched to a gene. This CDR3 region has 15 residues. The CDR3 DNA follows: TGTGCCAGCAGCCCTCGGGACAGGGGTAAAACTGAAGCTTTCTTT. Translated, it gives CASSPRDRGKTEAFF.

J is TRBJ2-1 and V is TRBV11-1; maybe TRBD1 (5 bases). The CDR3 has 14 amino acids. In germline, CDR1 is SGHAT, CDR2 FQDESV (reference sequence). The V end lost 3 bases, the J end lost 4 bases, and 10 bases lay between the germline ends. The CDR3 DNA follows: TGTGCCAGCAGCTTGAAGACAGCGTACAATGAGCAGTTCTTC. Amino acid sequence: CASSLKTAYNEQFF.

This clone was detected only a few times. The chain combines TRBV27 with TRBJ2-2; tentatively, D is TRBD1 (5 bases). The CDR3 is made up of 14 amino acids. Germline V gene lookup returns CDR1 MNHEY and CDR2 SMNVEV (reference sequence). V lost 3 bases and J lost 5, with 10 bases in between. CDR3 sequence: CASSFRQLTGELFF. DNA of the CDR3: TGTGCCAGCAGTTTCCGACAGCTGACCGGGGAGCTGTTTTTT.

The chain is built from TRBV28 and TRBJ2-7; 13 bases agree with TRBD2. Germline V gives CDR1 MDHEN, CDR2 SYDVKM. V was pared by 6 bases and J by 2 bases, with 4 bases of the junction left unmatched. The CDR3 is 15 residues long. The CDR3 region has the DNA TGTGCCAGCAGCCAACTAGCGGGAGGGCCCTACGAGCAGTACTTC. It encodes CASSQLAGGPYEQYF.

The V call is TRBV6-5, the J call TRBJ1-4; no definite D call. The V and J ends lost 8 bases and 4 bases respectively, with 17 bases between them. The CDR3 length is 15 residues. Germline loops: CDR1 MNHEY, CDR2 SVGAGI. The CDR3 reads CASVERSGRNEKLFF. The CDR3 region has the DNA TGTGCCAGCGTGGAACGGTCGGGTCGTAATGAAAAACTGTTTTTT.

This clone was counted a single time. The chain is built from TRBV7-9 and TRBJ2-3; 10 bases are a match to TRBD1. Per the germline V gene, CDR1 is SEHNR and CDR2 is FQNEAQ (reference sequence). The CDR3 is made up of 16 amino acids. The V and J ends lost 3 bases and 4 bases, in that order; junction bases with no gene match: 7. In DNA, the CDR3 is TGTGCCAGCAGCTTGGACAGGGGGGGGTACGCAGATACGCAGTATTTT. Its translation: CASSLDRGGYADTQYF.

The gene calls are TRBV28 and TRBJ2-1, with 10 bases matching TRBD2. There are 18 residues in the CDR3. Germline-derived CDR1 and CDR2 are MDHEN and SYDVKM. The V and J ends lost 3 bases and 3 bases, in that order; junction bases with no gene match: 11. CDR3 in amino acids: CASSLTVASGRFYNEQFF. CDR3 DNA sequence: TGTGCCAGCAGTTTGACGGTCGCTAGCGGGAGATTCTACAATGAGCAGTTCTTC.

This clone was recorded a few times. This chain connects TRBV5-6 to TRBJ1-2, with D uncertain. The germline V gene has CDR1 SGHDT and CDR2 YYEEEE. The CDR3 has 14 residues. With 4 bases removed from V and 3 bases from J, the gap between germline ends came to 13 bases. In DNA, the CDR3 is TGTGCCAGCAGCGCCTTTGGTACTCACTATGGCTACACCTTC. It codes for CASSAFGTHYGYTF.

The chain recombines TRBV5-4 with TRBJ2-5; 12 bases map to TRBD2. The V gene's germline CDR1 is SGHNT and CDR2 YYREEE (reference sequence). The CDR3 sequence is 16 residues long. J gave up 3 bases and V 3 bases, and 6 bases lay outside the gene matches. The CDR3 sequence: CASSSDRLAGEETQYF. CDR3 DNA: TGTGCCAGCAGCTCCGACCGACTAGCGGGAGAAGAGACCCAGTACTTC.

CDR3 in amino acids: CASSSRDRAGPQPQHF. CDR3 in DNA: TGTGCCAGCAGCTCCAGAGACAGGGCTGGCCCTCAGCCCCAGCATTTT. V gene TRBV5-6 combines with J gene TRBJ1-5; 7 positions match TRBD1. V shed 3 bases, J shed 6 bases, and the junction held 12 bases outside the gene matches. Germline lookup yields CDR1 SGHDT and CDR2 YYEEEE. The CDR3 contains 16 residues.

This chain connects TRBV5-4 to TRBJ2-7, with D unclear. CDR3 length equals 14 residues. CDR1 SGHNT and CDR2 YYREEE come from the germline V gene (reference sequence). V lost 0 bases to trimming and J lost 0 bases, with 7 bases between them. DNA of the CDR3: TGTGCCAGCAGCTTGGAATCGTTCTCCTACGAGCAGTACTTC. Translation: CASSLESFSYEQYF.

The V call is TRBV19, the J call TRBJ1-2; TRBD1 matches at 8 bases. J gave up 5 bases and V 4 bases, and 12 bases lay outside the gene matches. Germline CDR1 reads LNHDA; CDR2 reads SQIVND (reference sequence). This CDR3 contains 16 residues. In DNA form, the CDR3 reads TGTGCCAGTAGTACCCTCAACCCCGGGACAGGATATGGCTACACCTTC. The encoded protein is CASSTLNPGTGYGYTF. Looking up the rest from reference TRBV19 and TRBJ1-2 gives the full variable domain: DGGITQSPKYLFRKEGQNVTLSCEQNLNHDAMYWYRQDPGQGLRLIYYSQIVNDFQKGDIAEGYSVSREKKESFPLTVTSAQKNPTAFYLCASSTLNPGTGYGYTFGSGTRLTVV.

The gene calls are TRBV7-3 and TRBJ2-1; 7 positions agree with TRBD2. The CDR3 runs to 16 residues. Unmatched junction bases numbered 7, after V lost 5 bases and J lost 0 bases. Germline CDR1 and CDR2: SGHTA and FQGTGA. CDR3 bases: TGTGCCAGCAGCATGACCTCTAGCGGCTCCTACAATGAGCAGTTCTTC. It is translated as CASSMTSSGSYNEQFF.

The chain joins TRBV10-3 to TRBJ2-1; 8 bases fit TRBD2. The CDR3 sequence is 17 residues long. V was clipped by 5 bases and J by 5 bases; unmatched bases: 14. Germline values: CDR1 ENHRY, CDR2 SYGVKD. The CDR3 DNA is TGTGCCATCAGTTCGATGGGAGCGGGAGTCGGAAACAATGAGCAGTTCTTC. It yields the protein CAISSMGAGVGNNEQFF.

The V and J genes are TRBV2 and TRBJ2-7; TRBD2 matches at 9 bases. Trimming removed 7 bases from V and 1 base from J; junction bases left unmatched: 11. The germline V gene encodes CDR1 SNHLY and CDR2 FYNNEI. This CDR3 contains 16 residues. The CDR3 region is CASTVGTSLWSYEQYF. The CDR3 DNA reads as TGTGCCAGCACCGTTGGGACTAGCTTATGGTCCTACGAGCAGTACTTC.

This clone was detected a few times. The CDR3 sequence: CASSVGQGFTDTQYF. CDR3 coding DNA: TGTGCCAGCAGCGTAGGACAGGGGTTCACAGATACGCAGTATTTT. The chain uses TRBV9 and TRBJ2-3, with 8 bases aligning to TRBD1. CDR1 SGDLS and CDR2 YYNGEE come from the germline V gene. CDR3 length: 15 residues. With 0 bases clipped from V and 2 bases from J, the junction kept 2 bases outside the gene matches.

The V gene is TRBV15, the J gene TRBJ1-6, with D maybe TRBD1 (5 bases). The ends were cut back, 1 base at V and 9 bases at J, with 19 bases in the middle. Germline CDR1 LNHNV, CDR2 YYDKDF (reference sequence). This CDR3 region has 17 residues. In nucleotides, the CDR3 is TGTGCCACCAGCAGAGGATTCGGGGGAGCGACAAGTTCACCCCTCCACTTT. Its protein product is CATSRGFGGATSSPLHF.

V usage is TRBV18 and J usage is TRBJ2-3, with D tentatively TRBD2 (5 bases). The CDR3 covers 13 residues. Germline loops: CDR1 KGHSH, CDR2 LQKENI. V was cut by 3 bases and J by 2 bases, with 6 bases left in between. Written as DNA, the CDR3 is TGTGCCAGCTCACCGGACTTCACAGATACGCAGTATTTT. Protein product: CASSPDFTDTQYF.

The V gene is TRBV29-1, the J gene TRBJ1-2, with 7 bases identical to TRBD1. Trimming took 4 bases from V and 2 from J; bases not matched to a gene: 4. The CDR3 loop spans 13 amino acids. In germline, CDR1 is SQVTM, CDR2 ANQGSEA. CDR3 residues: CSVATGVNYGYTF. CDR3 DNA sequence: TGCAGCGTTGCTACAGGGGTAAACTATGGCTACACCTTC.

The chain joins TRBV6-5 to TRBJ1-3, with D possibly matching TRBD1 (5 bases). V lost 8 bases, J lost 2 bases, and 10 bases lay in between. Germline CDR1 reads MNHEY; CDR2 reads SVGAGI. The CDR3 length is 13 residues. The CDR3 nucleotides read TGTGCCAGCCTGGGGGGGGCTGGAAACACCATATATTTT. Translating it yields CASLGGAGNTIYF.

The rearrangement links TRBV5-6 to TRBJ1-2; 8 bases line up with TRBD1. With 4 bases clipped from V and 8 bases from J, the junction kept 4 bases outside the gene matches. The CDR3 consists of 12 residues. Looked up from germline, CDR1 is SGHDT and CDR2 is YYEEEE. The CDR3 DNA follows: TGTGCCAGCAGCCGCGGACAGGGCGGCTACACCTTC. Translating it yields CASSRGQGGYTF.

CDR3 in DNA: TGCAGTGCTAGTCAGACAGGGGGTTGGAGCACTGAAGCTTTCTTT. Encoded protein: CSASQTGGWSTEAFF. The gene calls are TRBV20-1 and TRBJ1-1; TRBD1 matches 9 bases. The germline V gene has CDR1 DFQATT and CDR2 SNEGSKA (reference sequence). This CDR3 is 15 amino acids long. V trimming: 3 bases; J trimming: 4 bases; junction bases outside the gene matches: 9.

This chain connects TRBV6-2 or TRBV6-3 to TRBJ2-7; a possible D gene is TRBD2 (5 bases). V was trimmed by 6 bases and J by 6 bases, leaving 18 bases between them. CDR3 length equals 14 residues. The germline V gene encodes CDR1 MNHEY and CDR2 SVGEGT. For the CDR3, the DNA is TGTGCCAGCAGCTCCTCCCAGAGGGTGGGCGAGCAGTACGTC. Translation gives CASSSSQRVGEQYV.

The chain employs TRBV3-1 (or the pseudogene TRBV3-2) and TRBJ2-1, with D unresolved. Per germline, CDR1 LGHDT and CDR2 YNNKEL (reference sequence). Trimming took off 7 bases at V and 6 bases at J, with 16 bases between the two ends. There are 14 residues in the CDR3. For the CDR3, the DNA is TGTGCCAGCACCTCCCGTTCGGTTCGCAATGAGCAGTTCTTC. Translating it yields CASTSRSVRNEQFF.

The table lists this clone with a count of one. The chain has TRBV28 and TRBJ1-1; perhaps TRBD1 as D (6 bases). Looked up from germline, CDR1 is MDHEN and CDR2 is SYDVKM. The CDR3 length is 14 residues. V was shortened by 3 bases and J by 5 bases, with 13 bases between the two germline ends. In DNA, the CDR3 is TGTGCCAGCAGTTTCCCCAAGGGGGAAACTGAAGCTTTCTTT. Amino acids: CASSFPKGETEAFF.

V gene TRBV3-1 (or the pseudogene TRBV3-2) combines with J gene TRBJ1-4; 9 positions agree with TRBD1. Germline loops: CDR1 LGHDT, CDR2 YNNKEL (reference sequence). There are 14 residues in the CDR3. The V gene end was trimmed by 3 bases and the J gene end by 10 bases; junction bases not matched to a gene: 6. The CDR3 region is CASSQTDRGAKLFF. The CDR3 bases are TGTGCCAGCAGCCAGACGGACAGGGGCGCAAAACTGTTTTTT.

J is TRBJ1-3 and V is TRBV28; TRBD1 aligns across 7 bases. Germline values: CDR1 MDHEN, CDR2 SYDVKM. V lost 4 bases, J lost 2 bases, and 5 bases stayed unmatched. The CDR3 runs to 15 residues. The CDR3 sequence is CASSSMTGTGNTIYF. In DNA, the CDR3 is TGTGCCAGCAGTTCTATGACAGGGACTGGAAACACCATATATTTT.